This TCR beta chain was recorded in a study of blood T cell repertoires in COVID-19. In germline, CDR1 is LNHDA, CDR2 SQIVND (reference sequence). This CDR3 is 16 amino acids long. Trimming took 3 bases from V and 8 from J; bases not matched to a gene: 7. Clones were read by immunoSEQ multiplex PCR, and TCRdb kept only the in-frame ones, dropping some. Among approximately 220,000 clones listed, approximately 80% were seen once. The TCR was taken from a woman in her seventies with acute or convalescent COVID-19. Material: peripheral blood. This sequence joins TRBV19 and TRBJ2-4; 13 bases are a match to TRBD2. CDR3: CASSIGLAGAWDIQYF. The CDR3, as DNA: TGTGCCAGTAGTATCGGACTAGCGGGGGCTTGGGACATTCAGTACTTC.